This T cell receptor (beta chain) derives from a study of OX40 agonist ivuxolimab in advanced cancers. For the study in its entirety: Ivuxolimab, which targeted the costimulatory receptor OX40 (CD134), was an agonistic, fully human IgG2 monoclonal antibody. Intravenous ivuxolimab was administered to patients every 2 weeks at six dose levels: 0.01, 0.1, 0.3, 1.5, 3 and 10 mg/kg. Of the approximately 53 patients in dose escalation, approximately 20 had hepatocellular carcinoma, some 15 had melanoma, 9 had renal cell carcinoma and 9 had head and neck cancer. A male proportion of under 85% and a mean age of approximately 61 years, ranging from 23 to 79, were recorded for the dose-escalation cohort. Patients were allowed to have had prior anti-PD-1, anti-PD-L1 or anti-CTLA-4 therapy, and 40% of the dose-escalation patients had previously received checkpoint inhibitors. Partial responses occurred in three dose-escalation patients, of whom one had hepatocellular carcinoma and two had cutaneous melanoma. The point of sequencing TCRbeta in the periphery was to test whether ivuxolimab changed TCR sequence diversity and drove clonal T-cell expansion. The monotherapy dose-escalation portion (N of about 49 patients) of the phase I ivuxolimab trial is reported in the paper.

For sequencing of the TCRbeta CDR3 region, genomic DNA was extracted from the sorted cells. TCRbeta CDR3 regions were sequenced using the immunoSEQ Assay. Sourced from immuneACCESS, this table was stored by TCRdb with only in-frame sequences that have V and J called. A share of the clones is absent; for the studies checked, an unresolved V gene accounts for under half, and the remainder has no known explanation. This sample holds 130,000 or so clones; roughly nine tenths were observed only once. Clones ranked in the top ten supply 0.95% to 1.4% of the sample. Overall results and qualifications from the work: In the 0.1-3.0 mg/kg groups, partial responders had among the lowest normalized peripheral clonal expansion, particularly in CD8+ T cells. After ivuxolimab, CD8+ T cells had more expanded clones than CD4+ T cells on average. Low levels of normalized T-cell clonal expansion were also seen in some patients who did not respond. The antigen specificity of the clonally expanded peripheral T cells was not determined. At doses of 0.1 to 3.0 mg/kg, clonal expansion of both CD4+ and CD8+ blood T cells was observed from baseline to week 6.

The trial excluded patients who had a history of autoimmune disease or were on systemic immunosuppression. Peripheral blood for TCR sequencing was collected from all dose cohorts at baseline, on cycle 4 day 1, and on cycle 7 day 1. The samples were taken from a phase I, first-in-human, multicenter, open-label dose-escalation trial of ivuxolimab. Adults with locally advanced or metastatic head and neck squamous cell, hepatocellular, melanoma or renal cell carcinoma were enrolled in the trial. Before TCR sequencing, CD4+ and CD8+ T cells were separately sorted from peripheral blood. A note on this clone: Its antigen target is currently unknown. No clone much larger than this one lies a single base away; base qualities are absent.

This receptor was taken from an adult with an advanced solid tumor such as melanoma, head and neck, liver or kidney cancer. The sample consisted of CD4+ or CD8+ T cells sorted from blood, taken in a trial of the OX40 agonist ivuxolimab.

The CDR3 protein sequence reads: CASSRTGDKTNEQFF. The nucleotide sequence is TGTGCCAGCAGCCGCACAGGGGATAAGACAAATGAGCAGTTCTTC. Recombination linked TRBV5-4 to TRBJ2-1; the central 7 bases match TRBD1. The CDR3 contains 15 residues, cysteine and phenylalanine counted. The only DNA kept is the CDR3, 45 bases in frame from the first base. CDR1 and CDR2, looked up from the germline V gene (reference sequence), are SGHNT and YYREEE. V loses 4 bases at its end and J loses 7 bases; junction bases beyond the gene matches: 11. Where the CDR3 stops, the reference TRBV5-4 and TRBJ2-1 genes take over; the full variable domain is ETGVTQSPTHLIKTRGQQVTLRCSSQSGHNTVSWYQQALGQGPQFIFQYYREEENGRGNFPPRFSGLQFPNYSSELNVNALELDDSALYLCASSRTGDKTNEQFFGPGTRLTVL.